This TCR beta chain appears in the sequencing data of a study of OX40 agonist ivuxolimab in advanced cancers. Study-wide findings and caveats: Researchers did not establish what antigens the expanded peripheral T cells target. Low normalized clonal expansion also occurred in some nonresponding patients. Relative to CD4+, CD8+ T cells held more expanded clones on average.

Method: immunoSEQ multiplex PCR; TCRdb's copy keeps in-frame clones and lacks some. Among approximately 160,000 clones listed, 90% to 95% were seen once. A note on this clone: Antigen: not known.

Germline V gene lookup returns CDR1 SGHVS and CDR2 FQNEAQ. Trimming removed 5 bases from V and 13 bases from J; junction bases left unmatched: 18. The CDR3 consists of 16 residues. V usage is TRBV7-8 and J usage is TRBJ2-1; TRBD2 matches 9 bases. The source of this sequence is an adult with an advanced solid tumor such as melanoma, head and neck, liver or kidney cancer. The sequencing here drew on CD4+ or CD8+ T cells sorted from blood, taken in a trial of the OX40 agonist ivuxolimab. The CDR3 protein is CASSPRLAEEFRAQFF. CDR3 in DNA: TGTGCCAGCAGCCCCCGACTAGCGGAGGAGTTCCGGGCCCAGTTCTTC.